Below, 27 T cell receptor beta chains from the same sample are listed, as sequenced in a study of blood T cells in healthy people across ages. Then a second PCR, running about 6 to 12 cycles, was carried out with a sample-barcoded 5' primer and a J-beta primer mix. TCRdb called the 5' RACE reads again in MiXCR, with one record for every CDR3 protein. The sample has roughly 1,500,000 distinct CDR3 sequences; around two fifths are singletons. Sequenced input: blood. These receptors were taken from a young woman in good health.

This clonotype was seen a handful of times. The J gene is TRBJ2-7, the V gene TRBV12-3 or TRBV12-4; maybe TRBD1 (6 bases). CDR3 length: 14 residues. Deletions cut 4 bases from V and 6 bases from J, with 16 bases between. The CDR3 bases are TGTGCCAGCAGTTGGGACACCGAGCTCAGCGAGCAGTACTTC. Its protein product is CASSWDTELSEQYF.

This clonotype has a handful of counts. This chain links TRBV12-3 or TRBV12-4 with TRBJ2-2; D is unresolved. The CDR3 spans 15 residues. Trimming removed 5 bases at V and 0 bases at J, with 10 bases between. The CDR3 sequence is CASSPLGSNTGELFF. DNA for the CDR3: TGTGCCAGCAGTCCCCTCGGGTCGAACACCGGGGAGCTGTTTTTT.

This clonotype was observed a few times. This chain joins TRBV20-1 and TRBJ2-3; D might be TRBD1 or TRBD2, each matching 5 bases. V gave up 5 bases and J gave up 3 bases, with 9 bases separating them. The germline V gene encodes CDR1 DFQATT and CDR2 SNEGSKA (reference sequence). The CDR3 is made up of 12 amino acids. This CDR3 is CSAEWGTDTQYF. CDR3 DNA: TGCAGTGCTGAGTGGGGGACAGATACGCAGTATTTT.

The rearrangement joins TRBV10-3 to TRBJ2-3; TRBD2 matches 7 bases. Germline CDR1 is ENHRY and CDR2 is SYGVKD. The length of the CDR3 is 14 residues. The V gene end was trimmed by 3 bases and the J gene end by 13 bases; junction bases not matched to a gene: 13. This chain's CDR3 is CAISDGTTGAREYF. DNA for the CDR3: TGTGCCATCAGTGATGGGACTACCGGGGCCCGGGAGTATTTT.

The chain combines TRBV3-1 with TRBJ2-7; either TRBD1 or TRBD2 may fit D (6 bases each). V lost 7 bases, J lost 6 bases, and 37 bases lay in between. The CDR3 is 20 amino acids. Germline V gives CDR1 LGHDT, CDR2 YNNKEL (reference sequence). The CDR3 here is CASIPRLGRDPRGHEREQYF. For the CDR3, the DNA is TGTGCCAGCATCCCTCGGCTTGGCAGAGATCCCCGGGGGCATGAGCGCGAGCAGTACTTC.

The rearrangement links TRBV7-9 to TRBJ1-2; no reliable D call. From germline, CDR1 is SEHNR and CDR2 FQNEAQ (reference sequence). The length of the CDR3 is 13 residues. The V and J ends lost 1 base and 8 bases respectively, with 11 bases between them. CDR3 in amino acids: CASSLGERWGYTF. The CDR3 DNA sequence: TGTGCCAGCAGCTTAGGCGAGAGGTGGGGCTACACCTTC.

A note on this clonotype: It is unclear where the CDR3 begins or ends on the DNA, so no DNA is shown, and the CDR3 is as TCRdb lists it. CDR3 amino acids: CASSKVGAGASYNEQFF. The rearrangement links TRBV21-1 to TRBJ2-1; TRBD1, as called in the table, went unchecked against the DNA. TRBV21-1 is annotated as a pseudogene. 17 amino acids form the CDR3, both terminal residues included.

This sequence joins TRBV9 and TRBJ1-3; possibly TRBD1 for D (5 bases). Germline V gives CDR1 SGDLS, CDR2 YYNGEE. V was pared by 0 bases and J by 0 bases, with 7 bases between. The length of the CDR3 is 15 residues. CDR3 sequence (DNA): TGTGCCAGCAGCGTAGGGACAAGCTCTGGAAACACCATATATTTT. The encoded protein is CASSVGTSSGNTIYF.

This clonotype was seen many times. The chain recombines TRBV29-1 with TRBJ2-3, with D possibly TRBD2 on 5 matching bases. CDR3 size: 14 residues. Germline CDR1 SQVTM, CDR2 ANQGSEA. Trimming removed 7 bases from V and 4 bases from J, with 18 bases in between. The CDR3 region is CSARIASQADTQYF. DNA of the CDR3: TGCAGCGCCAGGATAGCGTCTCAGGCAGATACGCAGTATTTT.

This clonotype was seen a handful of times. This rearrangement joins TRBV7-2 to TRBJ2-7, with TRBD2 identical over 9 bases. Germline V gives CDR1 SGHTA, CDR2 FQGNSA. With V trimmed by 4 bases and J by 2 bases, 6 bases remained unmatched. CDR3 length: 15 residues. The CDR3 DNA reads TGTGCCAGCAGCTCTAGCGGGATCGTACCCTACGAGCAGTACTTC. Its protein product is CASSSSGIVPYEQYF.

This rearrangement joins TRBV10-3 to TRBJ1-3, with 9 bases matching TRBD1. Germline CDR1 ENHRY, CDR2 SYGVKD. CDR3 length: 13 amino acids. J lost 4 bases, V lost 9 bases, and 4 bases had no gene match. Here the CDR3 reads CAIGQGTGNTIYF. CDR3 nucleotide sequence: TGTGCCATAGGACAGGGGACAGGAAACACCATATATTTT.

The rearrangement joins TRBV6-2 or TRBV6-3 to TRBJ2-5, with 10 bases identical to TRBD2. The better agreement between TRBJ2-7 and the DNA end casts doubt on the J call. CDR1 is MNHEY and CDR2 is SVGEGT in the germline V gene. This CDR3 comprises 15 residues. This CDR3 is CASSDLAGEGYEQYF. The CDR3 DNA reads TGTGCCAGCAGCGACCTAGCGGGAGAGGGCTACGAGCAGTACTTC.

The rearrangement joins TRBV12-3 or TRBV12-4 to TRBJ2-3; maybe TRBD2 (5 bases). This CDR3 spans 14 amino acids. Trimming shortened V by 5 bases and J by 4 bases, and 13 bases separated the two germline ends. CDR3 in DNA: TGTGCCAGCAGTCGGTCTAGCCCCCCAGATACGCAGTATTTT. It specifies CASSRSSPPDTQYF.

This clonotype has only one observation. The chain links TRBV6-1 to TRBJ2-7, with unresolved D. CDR1 MNHNS and CDR2 SASEGT come from the germline V gene. V shed 8 bases and J shed 2 bases, with 7 bases lying between them. The CDR3 runs to 11 residues. The DNA for the CDR3 is TGTGCCAGCCTAGGAGCCTACGAGCAGTACTTC. Translation: CASLGAYEQYF.

This clonotype was seen a few times. This chain uses TRBV5-6 with TRBJ2-7; D is uncertain. The CDR3 is made up of 15 amino acids. With 4 bases removed from V and 6 bases from J, the gap between germline ends came to 20 bases. Germline CDR1 is SGHDT and CDR2 is YYEEEE. This CDR3 is CASSGRRLHIPEQYF. DNA for the CDR3: TGTGCCAGCAGCGGGCGGCGGTTACATATACCCGAGCAGTACTTC.

This clonotype was counted only a few times. The chain recombines TRBV29-1 with TRBJ1-1; D is ambiguous. The V end lost 6 bases, the J end lost 0 bases, and 17 bases lay between the germline ends. Germline CDR1 reads SQVTM; CDR2 reads ANQGSEA. The CDR3 runs 15 residues. CDR3 sequence (DNA): TGCAGCGTCGTCGAAATGGTACACCTGAACACTGAAGCTTTCTTT. Translation gives CSVVEMVHLNTEAFF. The full variable domain, rest sourced from reference TRBV29-1 and TRBJ1-1, is SAVISQKPSRDICQRGTSLTIQCQVDSQVTMMFWYRQQPGQSLTLIATANQGSEATYESGFVIDKFPISRPNLTFSTLTVSNMSPEDSSIYLCSVVEMVHLNTEAFFGQGTRLTVV.

The table lists this clonotype with a few counts. The chain links TRBV28 to TRBJ2-1; possible D gene TRBD2, 6 bases. CDR1 MDHEN and CDR2 SYDVKM come from the germline V gene. The CDR3 is 15 residues long. V lost 8 bases and J lost 2, with 16 bases in between. CDR3 sequence: CASLLRTGAYNEQFF. The DNA for the CDR3 is TGTGCCAGCCTCCTTCGAACGGGAGCCTACAATGAGCAGTTCTTC.

V gene TRBV7-9 combines with J gene TRBJ2-1; perhaps TRBD2 as D (6 bases). Germline CDR1 SEHNR, CDR2 FQNEAQ (reference sequence). This CDR3 comprises 20 residues. The V end was cut by 4 bases, the J end by 4 bases, with 29 bases between. Written as DNA, the CDR3 is TGTGCCAGCAGCTCCACCCTTTCATCTAACTTCCGGGAGATTTACAATGAGCAGTTCTTC. Translating it yields CASSSTLSSNFREIYNEQFF.

Ten or more counts support this clonotype. J is TRBJ2-3 and V is TRBV12-3 or TRBV12-4; D unresolved. Trimming stripped 5 bases from V and 2 bases from J, with 14 bases between. This CDR3 region has 15 residues. CDR3 sequence: CASSPRGRLTDTQYF. In DNA, the CDR3 is TGTGCCAGCAGTCCAAGAGGACGGCTCACAGATACGCAGTATTTT.

Comment on this clonotype: It may be a read error: a sequence one base away is much more abundant. The rearrangement joins TRBV4-1 to TRBJ2-7; D is possibly TRBD1 or TRBD2 (5 bases each). Trimming left V 4 bases short and J 0 bases short, with 16 bases between. Germline V lookup: CDR1 MGHRA, CDR2 YSYEKL. The CDR3 is 16 residues long. The CDR3 DNA reads as TGCGCCAGCAGCCTTGGTACGGGACGCATCTCCTACGAGCAGTACTTC. It is translated as CASSLGTGRISYEQYF.

The rearrangement links TRBV5-1 to TRBJ1-1, with D hard to call. Germline-derived CDR1 and CDR2 are SGHRS and YFSETQ. The CDR3 totals 14 residues. The V end was cut by 5 bases, the J end by 1 base, with 12 bases between. CDR3 amino acids: CASRQGDPNTEAFF. DNA for the CDR3: TGCGCCAGCAGGCAAGGAGACCCGAACACTGAAGCTTTCTTT.

This chain uses TRBV7-2 with TRBJ2-1; D is possibly TRBD1 or TRBD2 (5 bases each). CDR1 and CDR2 from the germline V gene are SGHTA and FQGNSA. Trimming cost V 5 bases and J 5 bases, with 16 bases left between them. The CDR3 spans 15 residues. CDR3 residues: CASSTYGVGDNEQFF. CDR3 nucleotide sequence: TGTGCCAGCAGCACCTACGGGGTGGGGGACAATGAGCAGTTCTTC.

This rearrangement joins TRBV5-1 to TRBJ2-7; no reliable D call. Trimming removed 3 bases from V and 0 bases from J, with 13 bases in between. CDR1 and CDR2 (germline): SGHRS, YFSETQ. The CDR3 length is 15 residues. Here the CDR3 DNA reads TGCGCCAGCAGCTCCGGACCAAGAAGCTCCTACGAGCAGTACTTC. Its protein is CASSSGPRSSYEQYF.

The rearrangement links TRBV29-1 to TRBJ1-2, with 7 positions matching TRBD1. CDR1 is SQVTM and CDR2 is ANQGSEA in the germline V gene. J gave up 5 bases and V 7 bases, and 7 bases lay outside the gene matches. This CDR3 spans 12 amino acids. The CDR3 loop is CSAPAGGYGYTF. CDR3 sequence (DNA): TGCAGCGCACCGGCAGGGGGGTATGGCTACACCTTC.

This clonotype has more than one count but fewer than ten. The chain has TRBV27 and TRBJ2-1, with 12 bases identical to TRBD2. Germline CDR1 reads MNHEY; CDR2 reads SMNVEV (reference sequence). J lost 5 bases, V lost 3 bases, and 2 bases had no gene match. The CDR3 totals 15 residues. This CDR3 reads CASSFRTSGNNEQFF. CDR3 nucleotide sequence: TGTGCCAGCAGTTTTCGGACTAGCGGGAACAATGAGCAGTTCTTC.

This clonotype was seen only a few times. At one boundary the junction diverges from the germline segment, which might be a read error. The chain uses TRBV6-1 and TRBJ2-1; no clear D gene. The CDR3 runs to 13 residues. Per germline, CDR1 MNHNS and CDR2 SASEGT. The CDR3 DNA reads TGTGCCAGCAGGGAAGTCTCCTACAATGAGCAGTTCTTC. Translated, it gives CASREVSYNEQFF.

CDR3 nucleotides: TGCAGTGCTAGCCCTTGGGACAGGTCTGACGAGCAGTACTTC. Translating it yields CSASPWDRSDEQYF. This sequence joins TRBV20-1 and TRBJ2-7, with 8 bases aligning to TRBD1. The CDR3 is 14 residues long. Per the germline V gene, CDR1 is DFQATT and CDR2 is SNEGSKA (reference sequence). J was trimmed by 5 bases and V by 3 bases; bases with no gene match: 9.